This T cell receptor (beta chain) emerged from a study of glioma-infiltrating T cells after dendritic cell vaccination. The time point was: after dendritic cell vaccination, including at tumor progression/relapse. Isocitrate dehydrogenase mutation was absent in all glioblastoma patients. Germline V gives CDR1 DFQATT, CDR2 SNEGSKA (reference sequence). CDR3 size: 11 residues. Data came from immunoSEQ multiplex PCR; TCRdb stores just in-frame clones and leaves some out. The table shows approximately 50,000 clones, with around nine tenths occurring only once. This TCR derives from a human donor with glioblastoma. The starting material was blood, obtained after dendritic cell vaccination. The chain is built from TRBV20-1 and TRBJ2-5; D is unclear. The DNA end is a closer match to TRBJ2-7, so the J assignment may be wrong. CDR3 loop: CSASEAFEQYF. DNA of the CDR3: TGCAGTGCTAGTGAAGCATTCGAGCAGTACTTC.